The clone carrying this T cell receptor beta chain occurred a few times. Its specificity is not known. This record belongs to a study of cytomegalovirus exposure and HLA in healthy donors. Study as a whole: As released early, the data held some 85 million unique TCRs from HLA-typed donors.

PCR amplification relied on 60 Vbeta primers (plus 13 Jbeta primers). Sequencing used immunoSEQ multiplex PCR; TCRdb keeps in-frame clones, though not all of them. Among over 65,000 clones, around 79% were seen once, and the ten largest hold 7% to 9.5%. General study points: Immune exposure data for these donors was limited to CMV serostatus. A later analysis found common viral pathogens apparently linked to several of the most significant clusters.

The germline V and J ends were trimmed by 6 bases and 5 bases, with 13 bases remaining between them. Per germline, CDR1 MNHNY and CDR2 SVGAGI (reference sequence). The CDR3 extends over 14 amino acids. This TCR was sampled from a woman in her 30s in good health and CMV-seropositive. The source material was PBMCs. The gene calls are TRBV6-6 and TRBJ1-4; D perhaps matches TRBD1 (6 bases). The CDR3 DNA reads as TGTGCCAGCAGCTACGGACAGTTGAATGAAAAACTGTTTTTT. Translation gives CASSYGQLNEKLFF.